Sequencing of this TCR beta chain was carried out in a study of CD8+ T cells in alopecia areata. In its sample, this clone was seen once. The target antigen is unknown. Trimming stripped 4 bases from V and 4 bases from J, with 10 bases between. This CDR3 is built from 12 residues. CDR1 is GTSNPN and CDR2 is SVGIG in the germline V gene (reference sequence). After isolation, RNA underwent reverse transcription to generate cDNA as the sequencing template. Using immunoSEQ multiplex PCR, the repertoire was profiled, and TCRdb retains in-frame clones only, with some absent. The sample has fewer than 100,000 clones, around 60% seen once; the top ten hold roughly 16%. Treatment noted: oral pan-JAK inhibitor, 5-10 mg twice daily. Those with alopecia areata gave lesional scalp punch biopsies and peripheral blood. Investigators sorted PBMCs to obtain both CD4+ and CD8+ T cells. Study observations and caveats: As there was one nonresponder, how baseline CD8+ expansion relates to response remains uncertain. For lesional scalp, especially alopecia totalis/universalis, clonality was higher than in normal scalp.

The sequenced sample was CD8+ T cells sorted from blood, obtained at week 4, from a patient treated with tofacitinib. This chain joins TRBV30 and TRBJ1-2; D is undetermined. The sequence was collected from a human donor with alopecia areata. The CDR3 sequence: CAWTEVSYGYTF. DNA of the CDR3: TGTGCCTGGACTGAGGTGTCCTATGGCTACACCTTC. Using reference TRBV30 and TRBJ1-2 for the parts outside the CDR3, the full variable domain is SQTIHQWPATLVQPVGSPLSLECTVEGTSNPNLYWYRQAAGRGLQLLFYSVGIGQISSEVPQNLSASRPQDRQFILSSKKLLLSDSGFYLCAWTEVSYGYTFGSGTRLTVV.